This T cell receptor (beta chain) was observed in a study of cytomegalovirus exposure and HLA in healthy donors. This CDR3 contains 13 residues. The germline gives CDR1 MNHEY, CDR2 SVGAGI. V shed 0 bases and J shed 11 bases, with 13 bases lying between them. PCR was performed using 60 Vbeta and 13 Jbeta primers. The protocol was immunoSEQ multiplex PCR, while the TCRdb copy is restricted to in-frame clones and leaves out a portion. The sample carries about 120,000 clones, approximately 87% recorded once. This clone rates as medium-sized. No antigen is known for it. Study conclusions and caveats: The authors enumerated 180 or so TCR beta chains as linked to cytomegalovirus. A later analysis found TCR association rates differed by HLA locus, highest for DRB1 and lowest for HLA-C. Reports described diagnosis of cytomegalovirus status by the classifier as highly specific and sensitive. In the analysis, some V segments, TRBV6-2 and TRBV6-3 included, were excluded as indistinguishable.

The chain employs TRBV6-5 and TRBJ1-1; D is possibly TRBD1 (5 bases). The sample taken for sequencing was PBMCs. The receptor was isolated from a man younger than 35 in good health and CMV-seropositive. The CDR3 bases are TGTGCCAGCAGTTACTCGGCGGGGCATTGGGCTTTCTTT. It encodes CASSYSAGHWAFF.